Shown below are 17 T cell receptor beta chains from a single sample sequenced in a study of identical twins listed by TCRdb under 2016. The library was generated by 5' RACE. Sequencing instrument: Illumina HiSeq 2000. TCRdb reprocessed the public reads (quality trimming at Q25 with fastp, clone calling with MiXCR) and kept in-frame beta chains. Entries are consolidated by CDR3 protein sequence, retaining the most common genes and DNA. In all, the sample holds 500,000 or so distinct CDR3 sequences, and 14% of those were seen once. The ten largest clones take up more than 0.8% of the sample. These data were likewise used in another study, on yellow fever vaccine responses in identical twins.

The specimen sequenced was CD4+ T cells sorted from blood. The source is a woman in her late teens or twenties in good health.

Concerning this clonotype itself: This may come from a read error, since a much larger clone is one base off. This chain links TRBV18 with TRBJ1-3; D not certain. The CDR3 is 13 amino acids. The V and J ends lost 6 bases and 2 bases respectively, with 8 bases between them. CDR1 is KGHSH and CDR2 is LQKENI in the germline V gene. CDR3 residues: CASSDNPGNTIYF. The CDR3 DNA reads TGTGCCAGCTCCGACAACCCTGGAAACACCATATATTTT.

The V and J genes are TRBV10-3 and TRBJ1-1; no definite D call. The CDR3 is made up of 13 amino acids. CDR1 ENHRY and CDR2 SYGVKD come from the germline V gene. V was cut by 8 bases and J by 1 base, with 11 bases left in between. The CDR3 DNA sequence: TGTGCCATCGCCTCCCCCTCGAACACTGAAGCTTTCTTT. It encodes CAIASPSNTEAFF.

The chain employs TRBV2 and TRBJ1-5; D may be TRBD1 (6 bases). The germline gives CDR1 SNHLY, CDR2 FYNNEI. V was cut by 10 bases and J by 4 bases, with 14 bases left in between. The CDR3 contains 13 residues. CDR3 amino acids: CATGQNPNQPQHF. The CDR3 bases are TGTGCCACCGGACAGAATCCTAATCAGCCCCAGCATTTT. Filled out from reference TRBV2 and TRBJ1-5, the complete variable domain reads EPEVTQTPSHQVTQMGQEVILRCVPISNHLYFYWYRQILGQKVEFLVSFYNNEISEKSEIFDDQFSVERPDGSNFTLKIRSTKLEDSAMYFCATGQNPNQPQHFGDGTRLSIL.

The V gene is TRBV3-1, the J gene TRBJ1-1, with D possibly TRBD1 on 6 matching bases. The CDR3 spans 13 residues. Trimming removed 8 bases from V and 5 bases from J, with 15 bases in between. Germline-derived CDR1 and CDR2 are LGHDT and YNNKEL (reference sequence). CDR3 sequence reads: CASGKVQGTEAFF. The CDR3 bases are TGTGCCAGCGGAAAAGTACAGGGAACTGAAGCTTTCTTT. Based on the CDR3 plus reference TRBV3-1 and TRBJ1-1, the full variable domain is DTAVSQTPKYLVTQMGNDKSIKCEQNLGHDTMYWYKQDSKKFLKIMFSYNNKELIINETVPNRFSPKSPDKAHLNLHINSLELGDSAVYFCASGKVQGTEAFFGQGTRLTVV.

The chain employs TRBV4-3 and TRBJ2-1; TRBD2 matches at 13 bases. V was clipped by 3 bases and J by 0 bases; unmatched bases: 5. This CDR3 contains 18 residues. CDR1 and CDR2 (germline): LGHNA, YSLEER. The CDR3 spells CASSHELAGGSSYNEQFF. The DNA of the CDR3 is TGCGCCAGCAGCCACGAACTAGCGGGAGGGAGCTCCTACAATGAGCAGTTCTTC.

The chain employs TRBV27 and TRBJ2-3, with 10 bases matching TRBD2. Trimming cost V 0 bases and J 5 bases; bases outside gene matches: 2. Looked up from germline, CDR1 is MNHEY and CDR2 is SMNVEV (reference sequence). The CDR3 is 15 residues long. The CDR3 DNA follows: TGTGCCAGCAGTTTATCAGCGGGAGGGCGAGATACGCAGTATTTT. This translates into CASSLSAGGRDTQYF.

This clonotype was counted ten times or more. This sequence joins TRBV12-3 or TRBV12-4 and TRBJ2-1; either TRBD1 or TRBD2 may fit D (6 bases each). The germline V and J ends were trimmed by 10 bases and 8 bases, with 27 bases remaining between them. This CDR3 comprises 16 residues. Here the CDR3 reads CATGDPFRGRVHEQFF. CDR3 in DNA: TGTGCCACCGGGGACCCTTTCCGGGGGCGTGTTCATGAGCAGTTCTTC.

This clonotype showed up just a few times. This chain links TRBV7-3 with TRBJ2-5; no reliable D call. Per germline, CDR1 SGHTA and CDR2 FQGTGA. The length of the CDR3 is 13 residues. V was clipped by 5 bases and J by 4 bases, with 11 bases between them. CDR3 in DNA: TGTGCCAGCAGCCGAACAATGGGAGAGACCCAGTACTTC. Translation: CASSRTMGETQYF.

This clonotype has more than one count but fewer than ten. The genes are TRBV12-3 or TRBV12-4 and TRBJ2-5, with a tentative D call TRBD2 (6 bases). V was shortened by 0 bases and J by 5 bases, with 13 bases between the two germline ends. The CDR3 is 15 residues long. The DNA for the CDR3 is TGTGCCAGCAGTTTAGCGGGGGGATGGGTTGAGACCCAGTACTTC. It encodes CASSLAGGWVETQYF.

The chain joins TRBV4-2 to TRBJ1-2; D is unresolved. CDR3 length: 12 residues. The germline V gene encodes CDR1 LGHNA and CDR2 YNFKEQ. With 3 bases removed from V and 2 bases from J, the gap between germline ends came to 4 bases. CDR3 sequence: CASSQSNYGYTF. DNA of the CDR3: TGTGCCAGCAGCCAGAGCAACTATGGCTACACCTTC.

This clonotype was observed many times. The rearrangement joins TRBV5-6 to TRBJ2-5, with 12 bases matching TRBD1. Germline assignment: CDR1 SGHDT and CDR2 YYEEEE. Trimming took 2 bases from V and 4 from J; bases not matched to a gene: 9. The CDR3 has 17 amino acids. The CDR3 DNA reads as TGTGCCAGCAGCTTCGGGACAGGGGGCGCATATGGAGAGACCCAGTACTTC. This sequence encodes CASSFGTGGAYGETQYF.

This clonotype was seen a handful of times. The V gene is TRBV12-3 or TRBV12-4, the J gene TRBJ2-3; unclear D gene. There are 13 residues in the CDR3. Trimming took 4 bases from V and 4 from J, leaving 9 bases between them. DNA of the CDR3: TGTGCCAGCAGTTGGGGAAGCGCAGATACGCAGTATTTT. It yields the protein CASSWGSADTQYF.

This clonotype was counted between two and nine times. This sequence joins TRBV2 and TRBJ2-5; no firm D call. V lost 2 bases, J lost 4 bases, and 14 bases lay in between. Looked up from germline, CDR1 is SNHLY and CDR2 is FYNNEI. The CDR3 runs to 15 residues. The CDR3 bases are TGTGCCAGCAGTGAACAGGCCGCCCCCCTAGAGACCCAGTACTTC. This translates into CASSEQAAPLETQYF.

CDR3 amino acids: CSVATRGIGKYEQYF. The CDR3 DNA follows: TGCAGCGTTGCAACTAGGGGTATTGGGAAGTACGAGCAGTACTTC. The chain couples TRBV29-1 to TRBJ2-7; D is possibly TRBD1 or TRBD2 (5 bases each). CDR3 length equals 15 residues. V dropped 4 bases and J dropped 4 bases, with 20 bases sitting between them. The V gene's germline CDR1 is SQVTM and CDR2 ANQGSEA.

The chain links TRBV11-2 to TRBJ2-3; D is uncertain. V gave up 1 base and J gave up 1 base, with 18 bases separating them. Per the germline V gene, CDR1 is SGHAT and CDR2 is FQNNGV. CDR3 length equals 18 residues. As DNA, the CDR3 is TGTGCCAGCAGCTTAGGCCGCGGCACCCGGCGTGGCACAGATACGCAGTATTTT. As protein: CASSLGRGTRRGTDTQYF.

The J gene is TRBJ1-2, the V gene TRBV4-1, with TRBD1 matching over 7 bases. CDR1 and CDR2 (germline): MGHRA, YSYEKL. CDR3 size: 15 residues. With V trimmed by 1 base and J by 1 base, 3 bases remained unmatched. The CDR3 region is CASSQGDSYNYGYTF. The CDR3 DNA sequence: TGCGCCAGCAGCCAAGGGGACAGCTATAACTATGGCTACACCTTC.

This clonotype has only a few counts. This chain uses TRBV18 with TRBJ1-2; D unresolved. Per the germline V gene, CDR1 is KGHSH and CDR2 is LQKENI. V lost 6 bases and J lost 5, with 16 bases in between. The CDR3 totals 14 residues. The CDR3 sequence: CASSPDSRFYGYTF. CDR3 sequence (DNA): TGTGCCAGCTCCCCCGACTCCCGGTTTTATGGCTACACCTTC.